This T cell receptor beta chain was recovered during a study of blood T cell repertoires in COVID-19. In the study overall: Collection of acute and convalescent COVID-19 samples took place in the United States, Italy and Spain. T cells, B-cell-depleted T cells, or PBMCs provided the cDNA or gDNA that served as material.

The junction had 9 bases not matched to a gene; V was cut back by 5 bases and J by 0 bases. This CDR3 has 18 residues. Germline values: CDR1 SEHNR, CDR2 FQNEAQ (reference sequence). Original data processing: Amplification of reference gene primers was used by the study to estimate nucleated cell counts. Sequencing used immunoSEQ multiplex PCR; TCRdb keeps in-frame clones, though not all of them. Clone size and the V and J calls come from that table; the DNA yielded D and trimming. The data show roughly 350,000 clones, with around nine tenths seen just once and less than 3.5% held by the top ten. This receptor was taken from a woman younger than 30 who had recovered from COVID-19. What was sequenced was peripheral blood. This sequence joins TRBV7-9 and TRBJ2-6, with 8 bases lining up with TRBD1. The CDR3, as DNA: TGTGCCAGCAGCGAGCATAGGACAGGGCTCTCTGGGGCCAACGTCCTGACTTTC. Translation gives CASSEHRTGLSGANVLTF.